This T cell receptor (beta chain) is drawn from a study of blood T cells in healthy people across ages. Through a sample-barcoded 5' primer and a J-beta primer mix, a second PCR was run for roughly 7 to 11 cycles. From the 5' RACE reads, TCRdb called clonotypes with MiXCR, one entry per CDR3 protein. Seen here are 750,000 or so distinct CDR3 sequences, approximately 25% observed once, and the top ten hold roughly 9%. Germline-derived CDR1 and CDR2 are LNHNV and YYDKDF (reference sequence). This CDR3 is 15 amino acids long. To note about this clonotype: A much larger clone lies one base from this, so it may be a read error.

This sample was shared with a second study, whose subject was T cells of mothers and their children.

Specimen: blood. The sequence derives from a boy younger than 18 in good health. The gene calls are TRBV15 and TRBJ2-6; D tentatively reads TRBD1 or TRBD2 (5 bases each). The CDR3 DNA reads TGTGCCGCCAGCGGACACCTCGATGGGGCCAACGTCCTGACTTTC. Translated, it gives CAASGHLDGANVLTF.